Each of the 12 T cell receptor beta chains below was sequenced from the same sample in a study of molecular identifiers for immune sequencing clone quantification. A single record per CDR3 protein comes from TCRdb applying MiXCR to the PCR reads. The sample has hundreds of thousands of distinct CDR3 sequences, about 25% seen once; the top ten hold about 0.73%. Sequencing used naive CD8+ T cells from blood, with Jurkat cell RNA spiked in. The subset is: FACS-sorted CD8+CD4-CCR7+CD45RA+ naive T cells. All receptors come from a human donor in good health. Some libraries in this study had Jurkat cell RNA spiked in.

This clonotype appeared many times. This chain uses TRBV2 with TRBJ2-2; 11 bases are a match to TRBD1. Trimming removed 10 bases from V and 4 bases from J; junction bases left unmatched: 8. CDR3 length equals 15 residues. Germline values: CDR1 SNHLY, CDR2 FYNNEI. The CDR3 DNA is TGTGCCACCCCGGCGGACAGGGGGCTCACCGGGGAGCTGTTTTTT. Translation: CATPADRGLTGELFF.

The CDR3 reads CASSDTTGLQPQHF. CDR3 in DNA: TGTGCCAGCAGCGATACCACAGGTCTCCAGCCCCAGCATTTT. This chain uses TRBV2 with TRBJ1-5, with D possibly TRBD1 on 5 matching bases. CDR1 is SNHLY and CDR2 is FYNNEI in the germline V gene. CDR3 length: 14 residues. V was pared by 6 bases and J by 7 bases, with 16 bases between.

V gene TRBV7-9 combines with J gene TRBJ1-1; D call uncertain. The CDR3 is 16 residues long. V was clipped by 8 bases and J by 0 bases, with 19 bases between them. The germline CDR1 and CDR2 sequences are SEHNR and FQNEAQ (reference sequence). The CDR3 sequence: CASLPGGPIMNTEAFF. CDR3 DNA: TGTGCCAGCCTACCGGGCGGACCTATCATGAACACTGAAGCTTTCTTT. Full variable domain (missing parts from reference TRBV7-9 and TRBJ1-1): DTGVSQNPRHKITKRGQNVTFRCDPISEHNRLYWYRQTLGQGPEFLTYFQNEAQLEKSRLLSDRFSAERPKGSFSTLEIQRTEQGDSAMYLCASLPGGPIMNTEAFFGQGTRLTVV.

This clonotype was counted a few times. The chain links TRBV30 to TRBJ2-1, with D tentatively TRBD2 (5 bases). The ends were cut back, 0 bases at V and 2 bases at J, with 11 bases in the middle. This CDR3 has 15 amino acids. In germline, CDR1 is GTSNPN, CDR2 SVGIG (reference sequence). In DNA form, the CDR3 reads TGTGCCTGGAGTGTACAGAGCGGACCCTACAATGAGCAGTTCTTC. Translation gives CAWSVQSGPYNEQFF.

This clonotype was seen more than once but under ten times. The V gene is TRBV27, the J gene TRBJ2-2; tentative D call: TRBD1 (5 bases). Trimming took 3 bases from V and 5 from J, leaving 10 bases between them. Germline V gene lookup returns CDR1 MNHEY and CDR2 SMNVEV (reference sequence). The CDR3 is 14 amino acids. The CDR3 region is CASSFQGWTGELFF. The CDR3 DNA reads as TGTGCCAGCAGTTTCCAGGGTTGGACCGGGGAGCTGTTTTTT.

This clonotype was seen many times. This chain connects TRBV27 to TRBJ2-7, with 7 bases aligning to TRBD1. The length of the CDR3 is 14 residues. CDR1 is MNHEY, CDR2 SMNVEV, per germline (reference sequence). The V segment lost 5 bases and the J segment 4 bases; nucleotides outside the gene matches: 8. Written as DNA, the CDR3 is TGTGCCAGCAGTGCCGGGACAGATAAATACGAGCAGTACTTC. Its protein is CASSAGTDKYEQYF.

About this clonotype itself: One end of the junction fails to match germline, which may point to a read error. The chain combines TRBV20-1 with TRBJ1-3, with D unresolved. Germline-derived CDR1 and CDR2 are DFQATT and SNEGSKA (reference sequence). The CDR3 is 15 residues long. The CDR3 is CSARDSQTSGITIYF. The CDR3 nucleotides read TGCAGTGCTAGAGATTCACAAACCTCTGGAATCACCATATATTTT.

In its sample, this clonotype was seen a few times. The J gene is TRBJ1-6, the V gene TRBV11-2; unclear D gene. Germline assignment: CDR1 SGHAT and CDR2 FQNNGV. Trimming took 4 bases from V and 8 from J, leaving 15 bases between them. This CDR3 spans 15 amino acids. In DNA, the CDR3 is TGTGCCAGCAGCTCCCTCATCGAACCCGATTCACCCCTCCACTTT. It specifies CASSSLIEPDSPLHF.

This clonotype was counted ten times or more. The chain is built from TRBV7-8 and TRBJ1-5; D possibly corresponds to TRBD1 (6 bases). This CDR3 has 15 amino acids. CDR1 is SGHVS, CDR2 FQNEAQ, per germline. V lost 4 bases and J lost 6, with 16 bases in between. In DNA, the CDR3 is TGTGCCAGCAGCTCCGAACAGGGTTCTCGTCAGCCCCAGCATTTT. It specifies CASSSEQGSRQPQHF. The full variable domain, its missing parts supplied by reference TRBV7-8 and TRBJ1-5, is GAGVSQSPRYKVAKRGQDVALRCDPISGHVSLFWYQQALGQGPEFLTYFQNEAQLDKSGLPSDRFFAERPEGSVSTLKIQRTQQEDSAVYLCASSSEQGSRQPQHFGDGTRLSIL.

In its sample, this clonotype was seen many times. The rearrangement links TRBV7-2 to TRBJ2-3, with TRBD2 matching 9 bases. Germline CDR1 and CDR2: SGHTA and FQGNSA. The trim removed 3 bases at V and 1 base at J, leaving 8 bases unmatched. The length of the CDR3 is 17 residues. The CDR3 sequence is CASSFPRERGGTDTQYF. CDR3 DNA sequence: TGTGCCAGCAGCTTCCCAAGGGAGCGGGGGGGCACAGATACGCAGTATTTT.

The V gene is TRBV11-2, the J gene TRBJ2-3; TRBD2 might be the D (5 bases). The germline V gene encodes CDR1 SGHAT and CDR2 FQNNGV. V was pared by 1 base and J by 8 bases, with 13 bases between. There are 14 residues in the CDR3. CDR3 residues: CASSLGTGIATQYF. The CDR3 DNA follows: TGTGCCAGCAGCTTAGGGACCGGGATAGCTACGCAGTATTTT.

This clonotype was recorded at least ten times. The chain links TRBV6-2 or TRBV6-3 to TRBJ2-7; 12 nucleotides agree with TRBD2. Germline V gene lookup returns CDR1 MNHEY and CDR2 SVGEGT. V was pared by 6 bases and J by 2 bases, with 5 bases of the junction left unmatched. The CDR3 runs to 15 residues. The CDR3 DNA follows: TGTGCCAGCAGCCCGAGGACTAGCGGGGCCTACGAGCAGTACTTC. It translates to CASSPRTSGAYEQYF.